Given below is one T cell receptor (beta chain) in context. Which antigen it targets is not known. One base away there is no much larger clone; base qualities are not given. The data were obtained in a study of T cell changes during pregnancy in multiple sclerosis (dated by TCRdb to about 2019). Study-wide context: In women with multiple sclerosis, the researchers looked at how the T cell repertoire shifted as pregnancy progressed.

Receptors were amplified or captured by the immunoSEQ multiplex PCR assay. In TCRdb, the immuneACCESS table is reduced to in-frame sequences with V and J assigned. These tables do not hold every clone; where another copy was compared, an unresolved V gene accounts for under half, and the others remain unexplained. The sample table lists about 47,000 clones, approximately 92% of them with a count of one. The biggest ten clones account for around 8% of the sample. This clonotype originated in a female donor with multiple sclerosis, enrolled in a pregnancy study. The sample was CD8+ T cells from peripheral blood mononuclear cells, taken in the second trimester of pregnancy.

The CDR3 reads as follows: CASSINRDYEQYF. The DNA reads TGTGCCAGTAGTATTAACAGGGACTACGAGCAGTACTTC. The sequence links TRBV19 to TRBJ2-7; the D gene is perhaps TRBD1, on 6 matching bases. The CDR3 starts with the cysteine, ends with the phenylalanine, and has 13 residues. Only the CDR3 part of the read is kept: 39 bases, read in frame from the first base. CDR1 is given as LNHDA and CDR2 as SQIVND, both from the germline V gene (reference sequence). V is pared back by 3 bases and J by 3 bases, with 9 bases lying between the germline termini.